Listed below are T cell receptor beta chains from one sample, sequenced in a study of blood T cell repertoires in COVID-19. Produced via immunoSEQ multiplex PCR; TCRdb's table is partial and in-frame only. Of about 210,000 clones listed, roughly 86% are singletons. Sequencing was performed on peripheral blood. The receptors stem from a woman between 45 and 65 years old with active or convalescent COVID-19. Each CDR3 is given with its conserved first and last residue. A D gene is named only where the DNA matches it firmly. Only some rows state a clone size, as once, few, many or a class for expanded clones.

clone_size,j_call,d_call,cdr3_length,v_call,cdr3_aa,cdr3_nt
-,TRBJ2-4,TRBD1,14,TRBV10-1,CASVDRATKNIQYF,TGCGCCAGTGTGGACAGGGCGACCAAAAACATTCAGTACTTC
-,TRBJ2-3,TRBD2,14,TRBV5-4,CASSSAGGGDTQYF,TGTGCCAGCAGCTCGGCGGGAGGCGGGGATACGCAGTATTTT
once,TRBJ2-2,TRBD2,16,TRBV7-6,CASSLGLAGNTGELFF,TGTGCCAGCAGCTTAGGACTAGCGGGGAACACCGGGGAGCTGTTTTTT
-,TRBJ1-3,TRBD1,14,TRBV10-2,CASSEDRAGNTIYF,TGCGCCAGCAGTGAGGACAGGGCCGGAAACACCATATATTTT
-,TRBJ2-1,-,15,TRBV5-1,CASSPGLSFNNEQFF,TGCGCCAGCAGTCCGGGACTGTCCTTTAACAATGAGCAGTTCTTC
-,TRBJ1-6,-,14,TRBV10-1,CASRDGQINSPLHF,TGCGCCAGCCGTGACGGACAAATCAATTCACCCCTCCACTTT
-,TRBJ1-6,-,13,TRBV10-3,CAISESDNSPLHF,TGTGCCATCAGTGAGTCCGATAATTCACCCCTCCACTTT
few,TRBJ1-3,-,15,TRBV7-2,CASSPRGGPGNTIYF,TGTGCCAGCAGCCCTCGGGGGGGTCCGGGAAACACCATATATTTT
-,TRBJ1-1,-,14,TRBV3-1/TRBV3-2,CASSQVAGDTEAFF,TGTGCCAGCAGCCAAGTTGCGGGGGACACTGAAGCTTTCTTT
once,TRBJ1-3,TRBD1,17,TRBV18,CASSLGYDRGTGNTIYF,TGTGCCAGCTCACTCGGATACGACAGGGGAACAGGAAACACCATATATTTT
-,TRBJ2-1,-,12,TRBV11-2,CASSTPRGVHFF,TGTGCCAGCAGCACCCCCAGGGGGGTCCATTTCTTC
-,TRBJ2-5,-,13,TRBV19,CASKESGWETQYF,TGTGCCAGTAAGGAATCGGGATGGGAGACCCAGTACTTC
-,TRBJ1-1,TRBD1,13,TRBV6-5,CASSRDRADQAFF,TGTGCCAGCAGCCGCGACAGGGCTGATCAAGCTTTCTTT
-,TRBJ2-1,TRBD1,17,TRBV23-1,CASSQSGGTGNRNEQFF,TGCGCCAGCAGTCAATCCGGAGGGACAGGGAATCGTAATGAGCAGTTCTTC
-,TRBJ2-7,TRBD1,15,TRBV2,CASRRDRAPSNEQYF,TGTGCCAGCAGGAGGGACAGGGCTCCCTCCAACGAGCAGTACTTC
few,TRBJ1-2,TRBD1,18,TRBV7-9,CASSPFVDRGTGVYGYTF,TGTGCCAGCAGCCCCTTCGTGGACAGGGGTACAGGCGTCTATGGCTACACCTTC